This note documents a single T cell receptor (beta chain) sequence. The antigen it binds to is not known. The sample holds no much larger clone one base away, and base qualities are not on file. From each donor, a single peripheral blood sample of 100 to 150 mL on average was drawn into heparinised tubes. A BD FACSAria II was used to sort naive, central memory, regulatory and stem cell-like memory CD4+ T cells with a panel that included CD45RO, CCR7, CD25, CD127, CD95 and CD27. All sorted populations exceeded 98% purity. PBMCs were separated immediately by Lymphoprep density gradient centrifugation and were stained directly, without being cultured. So that batch effects would be minimized, each experiment stained and sorted samples in pairs, pairing one healthy donor with one patient. These data come from a study of beta chain features in type 1 diabetes (dated by TCRdb to 2016 to 2019). Looking at the study overall: Patients and healthy donors did not differ in mean age, gender distribution, total cell number or subset yield. A total of about 110,000,000 sorted cells were examined across all samples, and a strong correlation was observed between cell number per subset and RNA yield. In the study, TCRB repertoires of sorted circulating CD4+ T cell subsets from recently diagnosed type 1 diabetes patients were compared with those of matched healthy donors. Regulatory and stem cell-like memory subsets were isolated from only 8 patients and about eight healthy donors, whereas naive and central memory subsets came from all 30 or so donors.

CDR1 and CDR2 were assigned from the germline V gene as SGHDT and YYEEEE. Including cysteine and phenylalanine, the CDR3 has 14 amino acids. Just the 42-base CDR3 DNA is kept, in frame starting at base 1. V loses 0 bases at its end and J loses 6 bases; junction bases beyond the gene matches: 2. All of the isolated RNA was reverse transcribed with the High Capacity cDNA Reverse Transcription Kit, so expressed TCRB transcripts were sequenced. Deep immunoSEQ sequencing was applied to naive, central memory and regulatory T cell samples, giving an average of roughly 3.5 million total reads per sample. Sorted cells were lysed in RLT buffer, and RNA was extracted using DNase-treated RNeasy Micro or Mini kits according to cell number. To prevent cross-contamination, every cell subset was processed on its own, while patient and healthy donor samples were processed together. The immunoSEQ multiplex PCR was used to amplify TCRB sequences from cDNA, yielding 87-bp fragments that span the CDR3 region. Sequencing of the amplicons was done on the Illumina HiSeq platform. Regarding the original processing steps: PCR bias was corrected computationally using synthetic template baselines, and reads within Hamming distance 2 were collapsed, with unmergeable singletons discarded. Reads were aligned against IMGT to assign V, D and J genes, CDR3 length and insertions or deletions at six rearrangement sites. Within each subset, clonotype counts were normalized to sorted cell number, after which true diversity and Gini coefficients were computed with the tcR R package. The overlap coefficient, calculated on TCRB nucleotide sequences, was used to measure repertoire sharing. Out-of-frame TCRB sequences from naive cells were analyzed to stand in for the pre-selection repertoire. Here the immuneACCESS table is served through TCRdb, limited to in-frame sequences with V and J called. Missing clones are a known gap in these copies; in checked studies unresolved V genes cover under half, and the rest lacks a known reason. V and J calls and clone size come straight from that table; D and trimming were deduced from the DNA. This sample comprises roughly 240,000 clones, about 24% of them detected only once. Of the sample, around 0.013% falls within the top ten clones.

Results and caveats for the whole study, not just this receptor: Shorter templates might be favored by PCR, yet because patient and control samples were amplified and corrected together, any such skew would affect both groups equally. Type 1 diabetes patients showed a moderate but significant shortening of TCRB CDR3 length in all four CD4+ subsets. HLA sub-analyses involved small numbers of individuals, so any influence of HLA type on TCRB rearrangement remained unresolved. Because cDNA was sequenced instead of genomic DNA, highly expressing activated cells could be over-represented, though the groups showed no difference in activation or CD3 levels. At VDJ recombination sites, patients with type 1 diabetes made fewer insertions and deleted more nucleotides, a pattern implying thymic rearrangement abnormalities. Naive, central memory and regulatory TCRB repertoires appeared to be more similar among patients than among healthy donors.

This TCR came from a woman under 40 with type 1 diabetes. The sequenced material came from naive CD4+ T cells from blood. The sample's cell subset or site label is to be understood as: true naive CD4+ T cells. This sequence uses TRBV5-6 and TRBJ2-4; TRBD1 matches 8 bases in the middle. The CDR3 reads as follows: CASSLAGTGNIQYF. In nucleotide form, the sequence is TGTGCCAGCAGCTTGGCCGGGACAGGAAACATTCAGTACTTC. Here the CDR3 is joined to the reference TRBV5-6 and TRBJ2-4 genes, and the full variable domain is: DAGVTQSPTHLIKTRGQQVTLRCSPKSGHDTVSWYQQALGQGPQFIFQYYEEEERQRGNFPDRFSGHQFPNYSSELNVNALLLGDSALYLCASSLAGTGNIQYFGAGTRLSVL.